A single sample gave rise to the 2 T cell receptor beta chains below, sequenced in a study of blood T cell repertoires in COVID-19. Measured with immunoSEQ multiplex PCR; TCRdb has only the in-frame clones, and not every one. The sample lists tens of thousands of clones; around 77% were seen once. Sample: peripheral blood. Every receptor here comes from a man in his 70s with COVID-19, enrolled during active disease.

The chain has TRBV19 and TRBJ1-2; a weak D match, TRBD1 (6 bases). Per the germline V gene, CDR1 is LNHDA and CDR2 is SQIVND (reference sequence). The CDR3 contains 12 residues. The CDR3 sequence is CACSTGSRGYTF. The CDR3 bases are TGTGCTTGCTCTACAGGGAGTCGCGGCTACACCTTC.

This chain uses TRBV28 with TRBJ2-7, with a weak D call TRBD2 (6 bases). Germline CDR1 and CDR2: MDHEN and SYDVKM. CDR3 size: 15 residues. Trimming removed 5 bases at V and 1 base at J, with 15 bases between. The CDR3 loop is CASSTRASVSYEQYF. CDR3 nucleotides: TGTGCCAGCAGTACTCGGGCTAGCGTATCCTACGAGCAGTACTTC.